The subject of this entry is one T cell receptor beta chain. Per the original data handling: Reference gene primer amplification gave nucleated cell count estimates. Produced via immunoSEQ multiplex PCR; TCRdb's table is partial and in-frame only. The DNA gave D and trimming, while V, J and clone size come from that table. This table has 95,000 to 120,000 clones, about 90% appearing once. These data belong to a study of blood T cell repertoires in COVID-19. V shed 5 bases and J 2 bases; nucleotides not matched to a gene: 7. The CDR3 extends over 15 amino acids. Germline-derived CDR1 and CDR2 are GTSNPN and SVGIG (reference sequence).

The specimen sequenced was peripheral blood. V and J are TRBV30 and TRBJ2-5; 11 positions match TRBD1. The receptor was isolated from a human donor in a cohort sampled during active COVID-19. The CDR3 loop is CAWGPGTGGQETQYF. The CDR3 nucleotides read TGTGCCTGGGGACCCGGGACAGGGGGACAAGAGACCCAGTACTTC.